The text below deals with one T cell receptor beta chain. Its antigen is not known. This entry comes from a study of Ad26.COV2.S vaccination and SARS-CoV-2 variants. Study-wide context: It was the COV1001 Ad26.COV2.S trial arm that included the donor. Ad26.COV2.S shots went into the muscle once or twice, 56 days apart.

Regarding treatment: some 19 received Ad26.COV2.S at low or high dose, single or two shots; about 5 received placebo; per-sample allocation not given. Sampling occurred on day 63 after the first vaccine or placebo injection. Germline values: CDR1 MRHNA, CDR2 SNTAGT. The CDR3 spans 15 residues. V was pared by 9 bases and J by 0 bases, with 15 bases between. General study findings and limits: It is possible that the TCR breadth and depth analyses underestimated the total T cell responses.

Profiling relied on immunoSEQ multiplex PCR, and the TCRdb table lists in-frame clones only, not all of them. Of hundreds of thousands of clones in the sample, approximately 88% were seen once. The chain couples TRBV6-4 to TRBJ1-5, with D possibly TRBD1 on 6 matching bases. The sample consisted of peripheral blood, taken in a trial of Ad26.COV2.S vaccine versus placebo. This receptor was obtained from a person aged 18-60 years who received the Ad26.COV2.S COVID-19 vaccine or a placebo. The DNA for the CDR3 is TGTGCCAGAATTGGGGGGCGGTATAGCAATCAGCCCCAGCATTTT. As protein: CARIGGRYSNQPQHF.